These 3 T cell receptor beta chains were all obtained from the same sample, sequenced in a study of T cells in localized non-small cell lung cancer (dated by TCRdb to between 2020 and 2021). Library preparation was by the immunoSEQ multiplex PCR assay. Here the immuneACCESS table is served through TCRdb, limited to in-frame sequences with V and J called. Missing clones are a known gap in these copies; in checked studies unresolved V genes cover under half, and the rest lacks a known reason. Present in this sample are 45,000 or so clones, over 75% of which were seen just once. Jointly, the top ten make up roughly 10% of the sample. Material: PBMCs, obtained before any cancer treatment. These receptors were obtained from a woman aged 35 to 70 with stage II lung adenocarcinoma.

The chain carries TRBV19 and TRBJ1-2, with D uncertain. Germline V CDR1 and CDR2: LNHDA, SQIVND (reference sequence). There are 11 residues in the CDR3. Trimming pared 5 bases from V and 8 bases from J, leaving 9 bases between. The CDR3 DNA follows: TGTGCCAGTAGTCCGAAAACCGGCTACACCTTC. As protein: CASSPKTGYTF.

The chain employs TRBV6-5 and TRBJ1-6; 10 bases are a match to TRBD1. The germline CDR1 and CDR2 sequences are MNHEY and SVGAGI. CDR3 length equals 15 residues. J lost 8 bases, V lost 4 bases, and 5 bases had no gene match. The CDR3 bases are TGTGCCAGCAGTTCCACGACAGGGGGCTATTCACCCCTCCACTTT. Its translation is CASSSTTGGYSPLHF.

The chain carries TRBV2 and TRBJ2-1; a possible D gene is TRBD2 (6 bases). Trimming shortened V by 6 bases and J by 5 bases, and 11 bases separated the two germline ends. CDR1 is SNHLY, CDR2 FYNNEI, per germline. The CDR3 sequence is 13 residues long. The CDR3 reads CASSYSGHNEQFF. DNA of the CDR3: TGTGCCAGCAGCTATAGCGGCCACAATGAGCAGTTCTTC.